This T cell receptor (beta chain) emerged from a study of T-cell reconstitution after alpha-beta-depleted transplantation in children. General study findings and limits: Reportedly, only several hundred clones from non-depleted graft cells drove alpha-beta T-cell counts at about two months. Elevated TCRbeta diversity at day 60 was traced, in some patients, to surviving recipient T cells and thymic progenitors.

On this clonotype itself: What it binds is not known.

Trimming removed 0 bases at V and 6 bases at J, with 12 bases between. From germline, CDR1 is LGHNA and CDR2 YSLEER. CDR3 length: 15 amino acids. The TCRbeta library incorporated unique molecular identifiers. TCRdb re-called the PCR reads through MiXCR, storing one row per CDR3 protein. The sample has about 460,000 distinct CDR3 sequences, 11% seen once. This clonotype originated in a female patient between 2 and 15 years old who had a stem cell transplant for aplastic anemia, so the T cells may come from the graft donor. Sequencing was performed on PBMCs, mostly from graft donor cells, taken 180 days after TCRalphabeta/CD19-depleted stem cell transplant. This chain joins TRBV4-3 and TRBJ1-5; a weak D match, TRBD1 (6 bases). The CDR3 region is CASSQDGGPGQPQHF. The CDR3 coding sequence is TGCGCCAGCAGCCAAGATGGGGGCCCCGGTCAGCCCCAGCATTTT.